A single sample gave rise to the 8 T cell receptor beta chains below, sequenced in a study of T cell clonality in common variable immunodeficiency. Produced via immunoSEQ multiplex PCR; TCRdb's table is partial and in-frame only. The sample has 35,000 to 50,000 clones, none seen only once. Sequenced input: peripheral blood mononuclear cells. These receptors were obtained from a person between 18 and 69 years old in good health.

This clone was detected many times. Read data end 3 residues before the CDR3 end; the end is taken from the germline J gene. The chain is built from TRBV20-1 and TRBJ2-1, with D unresolved. Trimming shortened V by 1 base and J by 3 bases, and 10 bases separated the two germline ends. Germline V gene data show CDR1 as DFQATT and CDR2 as SNEGSKA (reference sequence). The CDR3 runs to 14 residues. The covered CDR3 bases are TGCAGTGCTAGAGCGTGGGCCTTCTACAATGAG. Translation: CSARAWAFYNE. The entire CDR3 protein is CSARAWAFYNEQFF.

This clone was seen ten or more times. The read is 3 residues too short to cover the CDR3 end, so that end is filled in from the germline J gene. The genes are TRBV5-1 and TRBJ2-7; 14 bases map to TRBD2. Trimming cost V 4 bases and J 0 bases; bases outside gene matches: 9. Germline values: CDR1 SGHRS, CDR2 YFSETQ. There are 18 residues in the CDR3. CDR3 sequence reads: CASSRRLAGGSHSYEQYF. The sequenced CDR3 bases are TGCGCCAGCAGCCGGAGACTAGCGGGGGGGAGCCACTCCTACGAG.

This clone was seen ten or more times. The missing CDR3 end, 3 residues past where the read stops, is filled in from the germline J gene. The identical CDR3 is also encoded by other nucleotide sequences in the sample. The rearrangement joins TRBV4-1 to TRBJ2-3; no definite D call. Germline CDR1 is MGHRA and CDR2 is YSYEKL. V lost 3 bases to trimming and J lost 1 base, with 5 bases between them. This CDR3 has 13 residues. Incomplete CDR3 DNA: TGCGCCAGCAGCCATCCTCGCACAGATACG. It codes for CASSHPRTDT. The entire CDR3 protein is CASSHPRTDTQYF.

This clone was seen many times. The sequenced fragment ends 3 residues before the CDR3 boundary, so the rest is inferred from the germline J gene. This chain connects TRBV5-1 to TRBJ1-2; the match to TRBD1 covers 9 bases. Germline loops: CDR1 SGHRS, CDR2 YFSETQ. The CDR3 is made up of 13 amino acids. V shed 4 bases, J shed 6 bases, and the junction held 4 bases outside the gene matches. The CDR3 sequence: CASSGRTGDGYTF. Incomplete CDR3 DNA: TGCGCCAGCAGCGGAAGGACAGGGGATGGC. Drawing the rest from reference TRBV5-1 and TRBJ1-2, the complete variable domain is KAGVTQTPRYLIKTRGQQVTLSCSPISGHRSVSWYQQTPGQGLQFLFEYFSETQRNKGNFPGRFSGRQFSNSRSEMNVSTLELGDSALYLCASSGRTGDGYTFGSGTRLTVV.

At least ten counts were recorded for this clone. The read terminates 3 residues ahead of where the CDR3 ends, so the germline J gene completes it. This chain joins TRBV18 and TRBJ1-1; TRBD1 agrees at 8 bases. The CDR3 runs to 13 residues. From germline, CDR1 is KGHSH and CDR2 LQKENI. The V and J ends lost 5 bases and 6 bases, in that order; junction bases with no gene match: 5. Incomplete CDR3 DNA: TGTGCCAGCTCAAGAGGACAGGGCGCTGAA. It specifies CASSRGQGAE. The CDR3 as a whole reads CASSRGQGAEAFF. The variable domain in full, completed from reference TRBV18 and TRBJ1-1, reads NAGVMQNPRHLVRRRGQEARLRCSPMKGHSHVYWYRQLPEEGLKFMVYLQKENIIDESGMPKERFSAEFPKEGPSILRIQQVVRGDSAAYFCASSRGQGAEAFFGQGTRLTVV.

This clone has a count of ten or more. CDR3 residues: CAWSVRSSTEQYF. The sequenced part of the CDR3 DNA is TGTGCCTGGAGTGTACGTAGTAGCACCGAG. The V and J genes are TRBV30 and TRBJ2-7; D remains unclear. The CDR3 is cut off 3 residues early in the read; its end comes from the germline J gene. Germline loops: CDR1 GTSNPN, CDR2 SVGIG (reference sequence). The CDR3 runs 13 residues. The germline V and J ends were trimmed by 0 bases and 6 bases, with 12 bases remaining between them.

This clone was detected many times. The CDR3 goes on 3 residues after the read ends, and that part is filled in from the germline J gene. The J gene is TRBJ2-3, the V gene TRBV20-1; D is possibly TRBD2 (6 bases). Looked up from germline, CDR1 is DFQATT and CDR2 is SNEGSKA (reference sequence). Deletions cut 0 bases from V and 7 bases from J, with 17 bases between. This CDR3 is built from 15 residues. The DNA read from the CDR3 is TGCAGTGCTAGAGATCCAACCGGGGGTCTTAATACG. This gives the protein CSARDPTGGLNT. The whole CDR3 protein is CSARDPTGGLNTQYF.

This clone was counted many times. Sequencing ends 3 residues short of the CDR3 end; the germline J gene provides the rest. The V and J genes are TRBV2 and TRBJ2-1, with 13 bases aligning to TRBD2. The germline V gene encodes CDR1 SNHLY and CDR2 FYNNEI. The CDR3 totals 19 residues. After removal of 3 bases from V and 8 bases from J, the junction contained 16 bases not matched to a gene. The part of the CDR3 DNA that was read is TGTGCCAGCAGTGACCGACTAGCGGGGGGACCATCCGCGACCGATGAG. Protein product: CASSDRLAGGPSATDE. The whole CDR3 reads CASSDRLAGGPSATDEQFF.